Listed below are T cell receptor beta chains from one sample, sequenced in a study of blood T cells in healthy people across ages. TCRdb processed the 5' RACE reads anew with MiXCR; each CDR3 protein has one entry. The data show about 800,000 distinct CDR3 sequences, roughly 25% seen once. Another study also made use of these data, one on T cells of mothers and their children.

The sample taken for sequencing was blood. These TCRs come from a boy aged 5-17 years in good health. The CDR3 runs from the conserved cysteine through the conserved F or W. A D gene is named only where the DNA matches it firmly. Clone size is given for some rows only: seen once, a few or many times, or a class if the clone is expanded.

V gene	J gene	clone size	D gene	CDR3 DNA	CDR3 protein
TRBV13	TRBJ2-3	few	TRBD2	TGTGCCAGCAGCACCTACGGGACTAGCGGGAGTTACGATACGCAGTATTTT	CASSTYGTSGSYDTQYF
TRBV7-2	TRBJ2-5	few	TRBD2	TGTGCCAGCAGCTCCGGACTAGCGGGCTGGGAGACCCAGTACTTC	CASSSGLAGWETQYF
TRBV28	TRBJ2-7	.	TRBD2	TGTGCCAGCAGTTTAGCCGGGAGGTTCCATGCCTCCTACGAGCAGTACTTC	CASSLAGRFHASYEQYF
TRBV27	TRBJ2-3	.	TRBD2	TGTGCCAGCAGTTGGTATAGCGGGGGGACTAGCACAGATACGCAGTACTTT	CASSWYSGGTSTDTQYF
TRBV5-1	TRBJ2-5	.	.	TGCGCCAGCAACCCGGGCAGGGGACAAGAGACCCAGTACTTC	CASNPGRGQETQYF
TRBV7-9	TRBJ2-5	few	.	TGTGCCAGCAGCTTAGTGATGAGCGAGACCCAGTACTTC	CASSLVMSETQYF
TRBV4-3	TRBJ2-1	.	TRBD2	TGCGCCAGCAGCCAAGATCAAATAGCGGGGGGGCAGTTCTTC	CASSQDQIAGGQFF
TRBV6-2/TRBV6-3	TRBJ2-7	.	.	TGTGCCAGCAGTTACCGTACAGATTACCTTACCTACGAGCAGTACTTC	CASSYRTDYLTYEQYF
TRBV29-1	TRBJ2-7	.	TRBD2	TGCAGCGTTGACTATCTGCGGGAGGGCTCCTACGAGCAGTACTTC	CSVDYLREGSYEQYF
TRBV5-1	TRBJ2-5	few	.	TGCGCCAGCGGGACGACCGCGGCCCAAGAGACCCAGTACTTC	CASGTTAAQETQYF
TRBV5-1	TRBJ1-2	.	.	TGCGCCAGCAGCTTGGGCTCGGATGGCTACACCTTC	CASSLGSDGYTF
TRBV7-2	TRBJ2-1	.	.	TGTGCCAGCAGCTTAAATCCGGGAGAGGCGAATGAGCAGTTCTTC	CASSLNPGEANEQFF
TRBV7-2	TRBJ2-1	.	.	TGTGCCAGCAGCTTAGAGGTCGGGAAGCAGTTCTTC	CASSLEVGKQFF
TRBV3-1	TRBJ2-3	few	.	TGTGCCAGCAGCCAAGATCTCTTAGGGACCCTCGGGGATACGCAGTATTTT	CASSQDLLGTLGDTQYF
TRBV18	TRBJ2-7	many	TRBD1	TGTGCCAGCTCATATGGGGGACAGAGCTCCTACGAGCAGTACTTC	CASSYGGQSSYEQYF
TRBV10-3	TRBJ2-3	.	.	TGTGCCATCAGGCTACAGCCTAGCACAGGTACGCAGTATTTT	CAIRLQPSTGTQYF
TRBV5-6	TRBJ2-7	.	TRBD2	TGTGCCAGCAGCCCGCTAGCGGGACGGGAGCAGTACTTC	CASSPLAGREQYF
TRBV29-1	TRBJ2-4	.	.	TGCAGCGTTGAACAGGGTGAAGGCATTCAGTACTTC	CSVEQGEGIQYF
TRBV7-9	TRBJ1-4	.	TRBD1	TGTGCCAGCAGCCCAGGGGGCGGGAGACTGTTTTTT	CASSPGGGRLFF
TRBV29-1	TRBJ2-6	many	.	TGCAGCGTTGATGGGGGAACGGGTCGCTCTGGGGCCAACGTCCTGACTTTC	CSVDGGTGRSGANVLTF
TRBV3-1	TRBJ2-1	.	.	TGTGCCAGCAGCAAGATACGGGCTGAGCAGTTCTTC	CASSKIRAEQFF
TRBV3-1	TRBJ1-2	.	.	TGTGCCAGCAGCCAAGGGGATGGCTACACCTTC	CASSQGDGYTF
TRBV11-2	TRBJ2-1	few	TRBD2	TGTGCCAGCAGCTTAACACGGGGGGGCGTCAACAATGAGCAGTTCTTC	CASSLTRGGVNNEQFF
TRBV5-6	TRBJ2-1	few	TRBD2	TGTGCCAGCAGCTTTGGGACTAGCGGGAGGTTCTACAATGAGCAGTTCTTC	CASSFGTSGRFYNEQFF
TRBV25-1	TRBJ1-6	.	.	TGTGCCAGCAGTGACGGACGGAGGAATTCACCCCTCCACTTT	CASSDGRRNSPLHF